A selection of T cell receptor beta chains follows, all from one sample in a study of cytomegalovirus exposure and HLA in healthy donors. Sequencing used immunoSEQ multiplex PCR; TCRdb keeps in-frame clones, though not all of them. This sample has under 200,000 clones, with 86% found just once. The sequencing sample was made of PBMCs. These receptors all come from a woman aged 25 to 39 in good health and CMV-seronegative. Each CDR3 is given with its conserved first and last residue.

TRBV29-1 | CSVEGRGGTEAFF
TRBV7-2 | CASSFVAAPSGLTDTQYF
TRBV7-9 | CASSLGGEKLFF
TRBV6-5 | CASSYSGSEQYF
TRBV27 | CASGFRGSSYEQYF
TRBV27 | CASFTPNRGNEQFF
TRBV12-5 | CASGVRGGGETQYF
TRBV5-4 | CASSTSGGSGEQFF
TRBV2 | CASRPTAGGYNEQFF
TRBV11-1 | CASSLETGVSHEQFF
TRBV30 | CAWARGSRNEQFF
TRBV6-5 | CASSRAGSLYNEQFF
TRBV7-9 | CASSLSLAGGQETQYF
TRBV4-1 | CASSRYNGVSYEQYF
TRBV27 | CASSLDASGRGTDTQYF
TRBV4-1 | CASSQGRDSYEQYF
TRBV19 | CASGDRDPLNSGANVLTF
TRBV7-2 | CASSFGDRADEQYF
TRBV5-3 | CARSSNGYTF
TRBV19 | CASSSGGPGETQYF
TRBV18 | CASSPLLGDEQFF
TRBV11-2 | CASSPSLGRGYNEQFF
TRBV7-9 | CASSFNREKLFF
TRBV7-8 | CASRGVSNEQFF
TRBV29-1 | CSVETQTADEKLFF
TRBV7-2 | CASSLLTGGIGYTF
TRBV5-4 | CASSSYKRQGAFF
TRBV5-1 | CASSLQGQNYGYTF
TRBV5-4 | CASSSPPGREQYF
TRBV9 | CASSGIAGGPNTGELFF
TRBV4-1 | CASSQEPGTQNQPQHF
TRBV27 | CASSSPGDGSYEQYF
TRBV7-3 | CASSYNRGSNEQFF
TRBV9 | CASSKTSGAEKDTQYF
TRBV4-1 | CASSRESVIYEQYF
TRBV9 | CASSVEKYNSPLHF
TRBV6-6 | CASSGYRANNSPLHF
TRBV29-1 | CSVELAGGPYEQYF
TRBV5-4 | CASSLDGQISGNTIYF
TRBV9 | CASSVGTGVGGELFF
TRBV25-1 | CASSESLQGDYGYTF
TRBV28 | CASSRGDRRYYEQYF
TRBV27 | CASSLRSLNTEAFF
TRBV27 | CASRRGSTYNEQFF
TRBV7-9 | CASSVVPYEQYF
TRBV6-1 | CASRGLWDADNEQFF
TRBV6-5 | CASSYLANTGELFF
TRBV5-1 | CASSLGDEVINEQFF
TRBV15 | CATSLPGQGPYEQYF
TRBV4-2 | CASSQDRHSGANVLTF
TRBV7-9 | CASSRRQRETDTQYF
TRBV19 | CASSIGQVFHQPQHF
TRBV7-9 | CASSFSLAGGVDEQFF
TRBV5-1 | CASSLERGSYTF
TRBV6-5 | CASSYAGTSNTGELFF